The entry that follows covers one T cell receptor beta chain sequence. Its antigen is unknown. 5'RACE with constant-segment primers yielded barcoded, UMI-tagged TCR alpha and TCR beta cDNA libraries. TCRdb passed the 5' RACE reads through MiXCR, listing each CDR3 protein once. The sample lists roughly 600,000 distinct CDR3 sequences; roughly 18% were seen once. The record originates from a study of T-cell memory formation after mild COVID-19. General study points: Whether second-wave clones peaking at day 37 were SARS-CoV-2 specific went unconfirmed. The study found balanced CD4/CD8 in clones contracting day 15 to 85 and a CD4+ lean in later expanders. Some SARS-CoV-2-responding clones were already detected in memory before infection.

In germline, CDR1 is GTSNPN, CDR2 SVGIG (reference sequence). Trimming stripped 5 bases from V and 6 bases from J, with 8 bases between. The CDR3 length is 10 residues. The sequenced material came from PBMCs or a T cell subset sorted from them (not recorded which). The rearrangement links TRBV30 to TRBJ2-7; D tentatively reads TRBD1 or TRBD2 (6 bases each). This receptor was obtained from an adult woman who had mild COVID-19 (a few samples of this study predate the infection). Cell type and time point are not known. The CDR3 spells CAWGGPEQYF. In nucleotides, the CDR3 is TGTGCCTGGGGGGGGCCCGAGCAGTACTTC. Drawing the rest from reference TRBV30 and TRBJ2-7, the complete variable domain is SQTIHQWPATLVQPVGSPLSLECTVEGTSNPNLYWYRQAAGRGLQLLFYSVGIGQISSEVPQNLSASRPQDRQFILSSKKLLLSDSGFYLCAWGGPEQYFGPGTRLTVT.